The sequence of this TCR beta chain was determined in a study of blood T cell repertoires in COVID-19. Overall study context: Researchers got acute and convalescent COVID-19 samples from the United States, Italy and Spain. Nucleic acid was either cDNA or gDNA, and it came from T cells, B-cell-depleted T cells, or PBMCs.

Under the authors' procedure: Nucleated cell counts were estimated from reference gene primer amplification. Profiled with immunoSEQ multiplex PCR; TCRdb holds only in-frame clones, not every one. V and J calls and clone size are as listed in that table; D and trimming were resolved from the DNA. The sample consists of around 100,000 clones, approximately 90% of them appearing once. There are 16 residues in the CDR3. The germline V gene encodes CDR1 MNHEY and CDR2 SVGEGT. The V gene lost 2 bases and the J gene lost 4 bases, with 15 bases spanning the gap. This TCR was sampled from a man aged 45-65 years with acute or convalescent COVID-19. The sample was peripheral blood. The chain uses TRBV6-2 or TRBV6-3 and TRBJ1-3, with a possible D match to TRBD1 (5 bases). The CDR3 protein is CASSYDGAKIGNTIYF. DNA of the CDR3: TGTGCCAGCAGTTACGATGGGGCGAAGATCGGAAACACCATATATTTT.